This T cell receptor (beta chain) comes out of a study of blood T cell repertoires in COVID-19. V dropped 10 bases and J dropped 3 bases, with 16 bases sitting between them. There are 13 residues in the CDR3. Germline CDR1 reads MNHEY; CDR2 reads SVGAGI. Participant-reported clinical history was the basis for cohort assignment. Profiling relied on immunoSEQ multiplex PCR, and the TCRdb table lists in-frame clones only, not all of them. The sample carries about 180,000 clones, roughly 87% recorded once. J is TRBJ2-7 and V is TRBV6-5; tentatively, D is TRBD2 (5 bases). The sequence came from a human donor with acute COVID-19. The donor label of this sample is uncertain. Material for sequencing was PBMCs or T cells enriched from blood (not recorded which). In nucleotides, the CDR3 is TGTGCCACCACGCGGGCAGGCATCTACGAGCAGTACTTC. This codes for CATTRAGIYEQYF.